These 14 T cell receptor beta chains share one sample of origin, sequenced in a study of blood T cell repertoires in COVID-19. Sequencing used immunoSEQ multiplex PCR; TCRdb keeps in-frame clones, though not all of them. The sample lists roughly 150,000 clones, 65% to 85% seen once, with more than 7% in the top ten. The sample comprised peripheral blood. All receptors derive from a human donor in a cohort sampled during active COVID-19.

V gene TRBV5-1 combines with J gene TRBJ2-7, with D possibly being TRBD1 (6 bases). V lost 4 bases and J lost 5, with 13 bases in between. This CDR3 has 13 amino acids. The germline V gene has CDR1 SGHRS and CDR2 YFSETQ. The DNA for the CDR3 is TGCGCCAGCAGCCTCGGGACACTGGACGAGCAGTACTTC. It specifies CASSLGTLDEQYF.

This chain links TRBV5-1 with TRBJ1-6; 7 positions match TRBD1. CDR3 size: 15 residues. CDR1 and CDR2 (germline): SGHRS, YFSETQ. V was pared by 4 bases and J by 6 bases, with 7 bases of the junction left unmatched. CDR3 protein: CASSPETGSNSPLHF. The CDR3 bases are TGCGCCAGCAGCCCGGAGACAGGGTCTAATTCACCCCTCCACTTT.

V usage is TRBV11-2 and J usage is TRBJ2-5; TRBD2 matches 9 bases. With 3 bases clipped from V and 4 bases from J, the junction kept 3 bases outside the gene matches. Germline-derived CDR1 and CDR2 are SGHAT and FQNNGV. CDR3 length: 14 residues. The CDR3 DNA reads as TGTGCCAGCAGCTTTAGCGGGGGTGGAGAGACCCAGTACTTC. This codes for CASSFSGGGETQYF.

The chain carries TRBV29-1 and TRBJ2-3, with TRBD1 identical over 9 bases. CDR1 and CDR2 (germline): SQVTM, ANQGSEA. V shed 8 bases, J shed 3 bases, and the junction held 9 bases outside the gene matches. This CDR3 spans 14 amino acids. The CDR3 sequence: CSLSTGGRTDTQYF. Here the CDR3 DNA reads TGCAGCCTCTCCACAGGGGGCAGGACAGATACGCAGTATTTT.

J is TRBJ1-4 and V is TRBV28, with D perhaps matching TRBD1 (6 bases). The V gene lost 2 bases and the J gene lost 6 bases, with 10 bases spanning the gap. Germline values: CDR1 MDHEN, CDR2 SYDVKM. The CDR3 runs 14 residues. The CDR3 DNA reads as TGTGCCAGCAGTTTAACAGGGTTGGATGAAAAACTGTTTTTT. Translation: CASSLTGLDEKLFF.

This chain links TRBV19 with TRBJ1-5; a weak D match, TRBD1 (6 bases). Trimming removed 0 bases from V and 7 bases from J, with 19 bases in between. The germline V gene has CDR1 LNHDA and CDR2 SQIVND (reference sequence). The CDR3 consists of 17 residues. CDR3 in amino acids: CASSIDGGFGGRQPQHF. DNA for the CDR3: TGTGCCAGTAGTATAGACGGCGGCTTTGGGGGCAGACAGCCCCAGCATTTT.

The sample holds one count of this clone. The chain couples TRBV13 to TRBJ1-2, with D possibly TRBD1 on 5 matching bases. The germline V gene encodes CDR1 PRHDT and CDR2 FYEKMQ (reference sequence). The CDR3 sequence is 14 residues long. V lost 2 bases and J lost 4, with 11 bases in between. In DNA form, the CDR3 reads TGTGCCAGCAGCTTATGGGGGGGGAGCTATGGCTACACCTTC. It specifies CASSLWGGSYGYTF.

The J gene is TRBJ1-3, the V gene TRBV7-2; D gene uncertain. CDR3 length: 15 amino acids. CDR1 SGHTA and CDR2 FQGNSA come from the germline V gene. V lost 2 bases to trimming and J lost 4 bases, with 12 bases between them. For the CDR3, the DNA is TGTGCCAGCAGCTTATATGGCCAGGAAGGAAACACCATATATTTT. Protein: CASSLYGQEGNTIYF.

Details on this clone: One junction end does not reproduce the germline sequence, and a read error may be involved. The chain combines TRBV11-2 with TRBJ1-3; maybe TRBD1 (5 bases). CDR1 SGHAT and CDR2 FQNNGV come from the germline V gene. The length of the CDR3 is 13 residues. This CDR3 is CASSLESGAEADF. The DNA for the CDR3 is TGTGCCAGCAGCTTAGAGTCTGGGGCCGAGGCCGATTTT.

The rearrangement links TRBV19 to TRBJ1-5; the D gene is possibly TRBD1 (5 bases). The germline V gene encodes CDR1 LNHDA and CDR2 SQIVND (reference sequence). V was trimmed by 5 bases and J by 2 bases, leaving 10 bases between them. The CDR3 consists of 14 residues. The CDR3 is CASSAGLGNQPQHF. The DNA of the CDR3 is TGTGCCAGTAGTGCGGGGCTAGGCAATCAGCCCCAGCATTTT.

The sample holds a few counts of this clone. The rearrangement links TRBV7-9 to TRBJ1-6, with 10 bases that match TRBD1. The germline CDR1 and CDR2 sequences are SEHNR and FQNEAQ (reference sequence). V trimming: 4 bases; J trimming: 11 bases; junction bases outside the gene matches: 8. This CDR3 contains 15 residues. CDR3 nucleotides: TGTGCCAGCAGCTCTCGCAGGACAGGGGGGCCACCCCTCCACTTT. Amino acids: CASSSRRTGGPPLHF. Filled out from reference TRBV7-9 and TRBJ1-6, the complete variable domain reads DTGVSQNPRHKITKRGQNVTFRCDPISEHNRLYWYRQTLGQGPEFLTYFQNEAQLEKSRLLSDRFSAERPKGSFSTLEIQRTEQGDSAMYLCASSSRRTGGPPLHFGNGTRLTVT.

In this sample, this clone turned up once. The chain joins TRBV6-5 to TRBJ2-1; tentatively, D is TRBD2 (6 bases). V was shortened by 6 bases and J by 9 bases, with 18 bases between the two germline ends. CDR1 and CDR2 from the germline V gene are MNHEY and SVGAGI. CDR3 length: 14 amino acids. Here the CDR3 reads CASRRGGSFGEQFF. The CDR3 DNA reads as TGTGCCAGCAGAAGGGGAGGTTCCTTCGGTGAGCAGTTCTTC.

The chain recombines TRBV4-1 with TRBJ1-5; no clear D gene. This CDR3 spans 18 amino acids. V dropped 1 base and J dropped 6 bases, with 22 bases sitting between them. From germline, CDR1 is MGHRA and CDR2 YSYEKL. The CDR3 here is CASSQVNLRTGGGQPQHF. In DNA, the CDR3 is TGCGCCAGCAGCCAAGTAAACCTACGGACGGGTGGAGGTCAGCCCCAGCATTTT.

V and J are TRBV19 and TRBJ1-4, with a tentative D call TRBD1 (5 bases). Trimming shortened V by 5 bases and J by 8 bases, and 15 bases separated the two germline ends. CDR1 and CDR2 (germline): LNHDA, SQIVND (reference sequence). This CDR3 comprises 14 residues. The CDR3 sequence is CASSPVGGREKLFF. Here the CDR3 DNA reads TGTGCCAGTAGTCCGGTTGGGGGGAGAGAAAAACTGTTTTTT. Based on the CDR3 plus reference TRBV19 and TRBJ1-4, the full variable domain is DGGITQSPKYLFRKEGQNVTLSCEQNLNHDAMYWYRQDPGQGLRLIYYSQIVNDFQKGDIAEGYSVSREKKESFPLTVTSAQKNPTAFYLCASSPVGGREKLFFGSGTQLSVL.